Given below is one T cell receptor (beta chain) in context. Its antigen is not known. Repertoires were generated with immunoSEQ multiplex PCR, while TCRdb's copy carries only in-frame clones and drops some. Of about 39,000 clones in the sample, over 75% were seen once. Trimming left V 3 bases short and J 0 bases short, with 6 bases between. The CDR3 spans 13 residues. Germline CDR1 SQVTM, CDR2 ANQGSEA. The entry originates in a study of T cell responses to AZD1222 COVID-19 vaccine. Regarding the study as a whole: Clonal diversity was possibly underestimated, and the donors were mostly white British, with more females. Among AZD1222 vaccinees, only six or seven were seropositive at baseline. As reported, nearly half of all spike-specific TCRs target variant regions that are unmutated. Spike regions recognized by vaccine-associated CD4 TCRs spanned the protein, led by 160-218 and 743-854.

This chain uses TRBV29-1 with TRBJ2-1; D uncertain. The material sequenced was peripheral blood, taken 28 days after the second dose of the MenACWY control vaccine. The TCR comes from an adult who received the MenACWY meningococcal vaccine as a control. The CDR3 protein is CSVDSYSYNEQFF. The CDR3 DNA sequence: TGCAGCGTTGATAGTTACTCCTACAATGAGCAGTTCTTC.